This T cell receptor (beta chain) appears in the sequencing data of a study of blood T cells in healthy people across ages. A second PCR of roughly 7 to 11 cycles used a sample-barcoded 5' primer and a J-beta primer mix. TCRdb independently ran MiXCR on the 5' RACE reads; one entry per CDR3 protein. This sample has about 1.8 million distinct CDR3 sequences, with about 49% found just once. The length of the CDR3 is 13 residues. Germline CDR1 and CDR2: MNHNY and SVGAGI (reference sequence). Trimming shortened V by 2 bases and J by 3 bases, and 7 bases separated the two germline ends. The chain employs TRBV6-6 and TRBJ1-1; no reliable D call. The material sequenced was blood. The clonotype was recovered from a woman between 35 and 50 years old in good health. In DNA, the CDR3 is TGTGCCAGCAGTTACGGGGTACACACTGAAGCTTTCTTT. Amino acid sequence: CASSYGVHTEAFF.